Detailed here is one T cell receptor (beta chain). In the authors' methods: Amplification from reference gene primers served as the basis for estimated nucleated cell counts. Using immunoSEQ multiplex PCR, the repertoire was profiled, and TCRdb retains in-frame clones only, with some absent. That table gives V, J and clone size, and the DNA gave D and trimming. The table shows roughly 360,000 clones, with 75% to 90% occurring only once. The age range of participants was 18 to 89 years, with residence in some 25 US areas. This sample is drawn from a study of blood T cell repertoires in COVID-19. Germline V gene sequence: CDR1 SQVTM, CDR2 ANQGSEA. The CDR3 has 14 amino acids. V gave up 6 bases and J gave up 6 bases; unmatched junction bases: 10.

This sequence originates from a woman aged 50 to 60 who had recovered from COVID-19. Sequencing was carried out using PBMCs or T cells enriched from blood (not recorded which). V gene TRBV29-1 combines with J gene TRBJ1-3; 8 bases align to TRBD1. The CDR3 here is CSVSFGTGLNTIYF. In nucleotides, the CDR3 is TGCAGCGTCAGTTTTGGGACAGGATTAAACACCATATATTTT.